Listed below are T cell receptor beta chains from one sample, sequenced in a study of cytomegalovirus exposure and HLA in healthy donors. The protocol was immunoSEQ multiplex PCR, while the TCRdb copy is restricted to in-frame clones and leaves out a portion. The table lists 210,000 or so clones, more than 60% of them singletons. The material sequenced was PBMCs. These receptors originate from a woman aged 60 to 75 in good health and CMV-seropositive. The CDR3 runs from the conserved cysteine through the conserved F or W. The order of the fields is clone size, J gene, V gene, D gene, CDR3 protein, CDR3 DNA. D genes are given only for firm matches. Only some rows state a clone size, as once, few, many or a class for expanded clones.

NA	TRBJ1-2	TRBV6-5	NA	CASSYTRTSNYGYTF	TGTGCCAGCAGTTACACCCGGACAAGTAATTATGGCTACACCTTC
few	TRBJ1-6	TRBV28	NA	CASSGGQRTPSYNSPLHF	TGTGCCAGCAGCGGGGGGCAAAGGACTCCCTCCTATAATTCACCCCTCCACTTT
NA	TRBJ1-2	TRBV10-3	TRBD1	CATATGEDYGYTF	TGTGCCACCGCGACAGGGGAGGACTATGGCTACACCTTC
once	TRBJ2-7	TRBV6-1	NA	CASSDRGSYEQYF	TGTGCCAGCAGTGACAGGGGCTCCTACGAGCAGTACTTC
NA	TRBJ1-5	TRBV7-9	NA	CSSSRTGIGWDQPQHF	TGTTCCAGCAGCCGCACAGGAATCGGCTGGGATCAGCCCCAGCATTTT
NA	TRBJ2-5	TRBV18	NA	CASSPSQETQYF	TGTGCCAGCTCACCATCTCAGGAGACCCAGTACTTC
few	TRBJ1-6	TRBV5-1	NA	CASSLRSNYNSPLHF	TGCGCCAGCAGCTTGCGGTCGAATTATAATTCACCCCTCCACTTT
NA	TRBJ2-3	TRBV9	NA	CASSLMGRDTQYF	TGTGCCAGCAGCCTCATGGGGCGAGATACGCAGTATTTT
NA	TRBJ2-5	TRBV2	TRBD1	CASSDGDRVTEAQYF	TGTGCCAGCAGTGATGGGGACAGGGTTACGGAGGCCCAGTACTTC
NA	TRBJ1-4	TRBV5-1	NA	CASSPVGIGEKLFF	TGCGCCAGCAGCCCGGTTGGTATCGGTGAAAAACTGTTTTTT
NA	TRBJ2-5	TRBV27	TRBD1	CASGWTGDQETQYF	TGTGCCAGCGGTTGGACAGGGGATCAAGAGACCCAGTACTTC
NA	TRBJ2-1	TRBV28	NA	CASSTYTDNEQFF	TGTGCCAGCAGTACCTATACCGACAATGAGCAGTTCTTC
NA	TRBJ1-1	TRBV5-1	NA	CASSLGQGQYTEAFF	TGCGCCAGCAGCTTGGGGCAGGGGCAGTACACTGAAGCTTTCTTT
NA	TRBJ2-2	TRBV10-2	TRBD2	CASSEESGTSLNTGELFF	TGCGCCAGCAGTGAGGAGTCCGGGACTAGCCTCAACACCGGGGAGCTGTTTTTT
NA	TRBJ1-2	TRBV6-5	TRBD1	CASSYSGTGGRGYTF	TGTGCCAGCAGTTACTCGGGGACAGGGGGCCGTGGCTACACCTTC
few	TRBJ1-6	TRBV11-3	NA	CASSTQTGSPLHF	TGTGCCAGCAGCACACAAACAGGGTCACCCCTCCACTTT
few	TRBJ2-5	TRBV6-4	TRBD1	CASGPGTGGQETQYF	TGTGCCAGCGGTCCCGGGACAGGGGGCCAAGAGACCCAGTACTTC
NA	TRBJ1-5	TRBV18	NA	CASSPLEGNQPQHF	TGTGCCAGCTCACCCCTGGAGGGTAATCAGCCCCAGCATTTT
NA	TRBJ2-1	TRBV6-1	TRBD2	CASSQGTSVHEQFF	TGTGCCAGCAGCCAAGGGACTAGCGTTCATGAGCAGTTCTTC
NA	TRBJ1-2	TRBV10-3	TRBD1	CAIKSGTDGFGYTF	TGTGCCATCAAATCCGGGACAGACGGTTTTGGCTACACCTTC
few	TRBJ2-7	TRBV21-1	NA	CASSPLLLEQYF	TGTGCCAGCAGTCCTTTACTCTTGGAGCAGTACTTC
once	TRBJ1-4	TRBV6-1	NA	CASRGGGTNEKLFF	TGTGCCAGCAGAGGGGGGGGGACTAATGAAAAACTGTTTTTT
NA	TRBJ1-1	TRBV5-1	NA	CASSSVGGTEAFF	TGCGCCAGCAGCTCCGTGGGGGGCACTGAAGCTTTCTTT
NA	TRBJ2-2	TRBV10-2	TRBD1	CASRGGSGTGPTRQPGELFF	TGCGCCAGCAGAGGCGGAAGTGGGACAGGTCCTACACGGCAGCCCGGGGAGCTGTTTTTT
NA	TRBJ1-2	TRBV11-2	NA	CASSYRGLSVGYTF	TGTGCCAGCAGCTATCGTGGGCTATCAGTTGGCTACACCTTC
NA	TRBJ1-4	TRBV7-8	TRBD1	CASSPRTGVNEKLFF	TGTGCCAGCAGCCCACGGACAGGGGTTAATGAAAAACTGTTTTTT
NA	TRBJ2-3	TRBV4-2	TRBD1	CASSQAGQGSADTQYF	TGTGCCAGCAGCCAGGCGGGACAGGGGAGCGCAGATACGCAGTATTTT
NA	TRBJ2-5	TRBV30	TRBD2	CAWREAGGPGETQYF	TGTGCCTGGAGAGAAGCGGGAGGGCCGGGGGAGACCCAGTACTTC
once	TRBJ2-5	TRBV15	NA	CATSAMGPYQETQYF	TGTGCCACCAGCGCCATGGGCCCGTACCAAGAGACCCAGTACTTC
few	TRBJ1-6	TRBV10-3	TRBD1	CAIGSDRDGSPLHF	TGTGCCATCGGCTCCGACAGGGACGGATCACCCCTCCACTTT
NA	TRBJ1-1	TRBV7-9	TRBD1	CSSSQRQGNTEAFF	TGTTCCAGCAGCCAGAGACAGGGGAACACTGAAGCTTTCTTT
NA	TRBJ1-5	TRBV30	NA	CAWSPQTGDNQPQHF	TGTGCCTGGAGTCCCCAGACAGGAGATAATCAGCCCCAGCATTTT
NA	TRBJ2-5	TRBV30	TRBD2	CAWSVGGGSKTQYF	TGTGCCTGGAGTGTCGGGGGAGGGTCAAAGACCCAGTACTTC
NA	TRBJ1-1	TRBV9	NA	CASSIQGGNTEAFF	TGTGCCAGCAGCATTCAGGGAGGGAACACTGAAGCTTTCTTT
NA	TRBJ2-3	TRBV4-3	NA	CASSLMGGGLDTQYF	TGCGCCAGCAGCCTCATGGGAGGGGGATTAGATACGCAGTATTTT
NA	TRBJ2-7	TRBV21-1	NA	CASSIYGTSVFCEQYF	TGTGCCAGCAGCATTTACGGGACTAGCGTTTTTTGCGAGCAGTACTTC
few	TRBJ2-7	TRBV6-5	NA	CASSARLSSYEQYF	TGTGCCAGCAGTGCTAGACTGAGCTCCTACGAGCAGTACTTC
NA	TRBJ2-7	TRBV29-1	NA	CSVANRYEQYF	TGCAGCGTTGCTAATCGCTACGAGCAGTACTTC
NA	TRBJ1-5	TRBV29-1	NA	CSARDNNQPQHF	TGCAGCGCCCGGGACAACAATCAGCCCCAGCATTTT
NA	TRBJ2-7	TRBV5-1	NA	CASSSTVTYEQYF	TGCGCCAGCAGCTCTACGGTCACCTACGAGCAGTACTTC
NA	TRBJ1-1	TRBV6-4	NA	CASSDRRGEAFF	TGTGCCAGCAGTGACCGCAGGGGTGAAGCTTTCTTT
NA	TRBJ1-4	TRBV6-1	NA	CASSEAWGGTVELFF	TGTGCCAGCAGTGAAGCCTGGGGCGGGACCGTGGAACTGTTTTTT
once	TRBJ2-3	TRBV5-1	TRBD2	CASTYLAGVADTQYF	TGCGCCAGCACCTATTTAGCGGGAGTCGCAGATACGCAGTATTTT
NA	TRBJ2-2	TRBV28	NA	CASGLPRDSGTGELFF	TGTGCCAGCGGACTGCCGCGGGACAGTGGAACCGGGGAGCTGTTTTTT
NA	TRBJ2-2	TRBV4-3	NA	CASSPPGIGGTGELFF	TGCGCCAGCAGCCCCCCGGGGATTGGGGGGACCGGGGAGCTGTTTTTT
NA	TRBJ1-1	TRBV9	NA	CASSVGQGNTEAFF	TGTGCCAGCAGCGTAGGGCAGGGGAACACTGAAGCTTTCTTT
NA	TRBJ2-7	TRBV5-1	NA	CASSQQSYEQYF	TGCGCCAGCAGCCAACAATCCTACGAGCAGTACTTC
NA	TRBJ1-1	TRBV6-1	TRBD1	CASLLPQGALAFF	TGTGCCAGCCTTTTACCACAGGGGGCTTTAGCTTTCTTT
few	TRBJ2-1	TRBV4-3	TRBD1	CASSRGTGRSYNEQFF	TGCGCCAGCAGCCGAGGGACAGGGCGATCCTACAATGAGCAGTTCTTC
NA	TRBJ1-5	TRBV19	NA	CASRGVYSGGNQPQHF	TGTGCCAGTAGAGGGGTCTATTCGGGGGGCAATCAGCCCCAGCATTTT
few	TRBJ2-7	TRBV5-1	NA	CASSPQLVESSYEQYF	TGCGCCAGCAGCCCCCAACTAGTGGAGAGCTCCTACGAGCAGTACTTC
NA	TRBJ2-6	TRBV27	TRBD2	CASSLGLAPSGANVLTF	TGTGCCAGCAGTTTAGGACTAGCGCCCTCTGGGGCCAACGTCCTGACTTTC
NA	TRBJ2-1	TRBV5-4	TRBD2	CASSLMTGGSSYNEQFF	TGTGCCAGCAGCTTGATGACGGGGGGGAGCTCCTACAATGAGCAGTTCTTC
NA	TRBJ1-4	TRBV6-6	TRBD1	CASSYEGQSKLFF	TGTGCCAGCAGTTACGAGGGACAGTCAAAACTGTTTTTT